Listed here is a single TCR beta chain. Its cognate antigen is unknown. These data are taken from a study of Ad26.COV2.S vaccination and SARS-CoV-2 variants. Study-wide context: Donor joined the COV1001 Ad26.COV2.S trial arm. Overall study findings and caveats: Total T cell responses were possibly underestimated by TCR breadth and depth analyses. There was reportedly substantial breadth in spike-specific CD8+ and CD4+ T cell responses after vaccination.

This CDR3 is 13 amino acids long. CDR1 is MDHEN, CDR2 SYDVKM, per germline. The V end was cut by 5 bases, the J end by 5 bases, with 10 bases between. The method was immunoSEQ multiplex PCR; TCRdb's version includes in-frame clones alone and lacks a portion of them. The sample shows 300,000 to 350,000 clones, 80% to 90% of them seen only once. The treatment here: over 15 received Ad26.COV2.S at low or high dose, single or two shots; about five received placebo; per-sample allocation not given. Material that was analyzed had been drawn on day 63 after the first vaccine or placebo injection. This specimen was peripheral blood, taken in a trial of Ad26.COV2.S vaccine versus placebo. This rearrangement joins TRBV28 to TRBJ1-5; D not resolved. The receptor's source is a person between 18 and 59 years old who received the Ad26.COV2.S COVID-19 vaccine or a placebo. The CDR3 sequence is CASSDLPYQPQHF. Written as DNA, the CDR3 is TGTGCCAGCAGTGACCTCCCCTATCAGCCCCAGCATTTT.